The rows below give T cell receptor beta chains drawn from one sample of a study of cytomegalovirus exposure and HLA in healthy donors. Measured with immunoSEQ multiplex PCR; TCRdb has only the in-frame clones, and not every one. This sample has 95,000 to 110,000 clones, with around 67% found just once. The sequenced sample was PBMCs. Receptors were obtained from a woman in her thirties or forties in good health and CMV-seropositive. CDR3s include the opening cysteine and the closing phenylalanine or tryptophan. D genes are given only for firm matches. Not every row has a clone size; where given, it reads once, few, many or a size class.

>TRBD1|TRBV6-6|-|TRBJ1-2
TGTGCCAGCAGTTCGAACAGCAGGGACAGGAGATATGGCTACACCTTC
CASSSNSRDRRYGYTF
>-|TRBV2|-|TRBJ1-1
TGTGCCAGCGTGGGCACAGCAGACACTGAAGCTTTCTTT
CASVGTADTEAFF
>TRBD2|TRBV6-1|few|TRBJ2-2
TGTGCCAGCAGTGAACTTGGGGGGGATAGGACCGGGGAGCTGTTTTTT
CASSELGGDRTGELFF
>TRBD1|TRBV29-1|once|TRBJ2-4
TGCAGCGTTGAGCAGGGACAGGGGGCGAACATTCAGTACTTC
CSVEQGQGANIQYF
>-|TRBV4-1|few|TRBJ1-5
TGCGCCAGCAGCCCAGAGGCACAGCATAGCAATCAGCCCCAGCATTTT
CASSPEAQHSNQPQHF
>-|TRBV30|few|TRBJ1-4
TGTGCCTGGAGAGCCCTGGCAACTAATGAAAAACTGTTTTTT
CAWRALATNEKLFF
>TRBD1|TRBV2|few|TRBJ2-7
TGTGCCAGCGGGACAGCTTCCTACGAGCAGTACTTC
CASGTASYEQYF
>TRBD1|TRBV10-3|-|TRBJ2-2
TGTGCCATCAGTCCGGGACAGACGGAATCGGTGGAGCTGTTTTTT
CAISPGQTESVELFF
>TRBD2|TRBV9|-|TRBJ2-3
TGTGCCAGCAGCGTGGAGGGACTAGCGGGTTTCACAGATACGCAGTATTTT
CASSVEGLAGFTDTQYF
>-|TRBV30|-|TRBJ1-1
TGTGCCTGGAGTCCCCGCGGATGGAACACTGAAGCTTTCTTT
CAWSPRGWNTEAFF
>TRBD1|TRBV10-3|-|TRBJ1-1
TGTGCCACGACAGGGGGTATGACTGAAGCTTTCTTT
CATTGGMTEAFF
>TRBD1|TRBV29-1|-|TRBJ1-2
TGCAGCGGCGGACAGGGAAGCTATGGCTACACCTTC
CSGGQGSYGYTF
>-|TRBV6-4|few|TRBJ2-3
TGTGCCAGCAGTGACTCGGGGGCCACGTCAGATACGCAGTATTTT
CASSDSGATSDTQYF
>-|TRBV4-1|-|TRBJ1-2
TGCGCCAGCAGCCAAGATTCGGTACGGTATGGCTACACCTTC
CASSQDSVRYGYTF
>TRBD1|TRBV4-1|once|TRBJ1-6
TGCGCCAGCAGCCAGGACAGGGCCGCCTATAATTCACCCCTCCACTTT
CASSQDRAAYNSPLHF
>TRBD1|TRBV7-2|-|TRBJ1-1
TGTGCCAGCAGCTTACAGGGGGCACAGGGGACTGAAGCTTTCTTT
CASSLQGAQGTEAFF
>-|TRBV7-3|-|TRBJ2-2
TGTGCCAGCAGCTCCGGACAGAACACCGGGGAGCTGTTTTTT
CASSSGQNTGELFF
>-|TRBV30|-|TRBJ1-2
TGTGCCTGGAGTATCCGGTATGGCTACACCTTC
CAWSIRYGYTF
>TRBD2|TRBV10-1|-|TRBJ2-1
TGCGCCAGCAGCGCTGGGGCCGGGACTAGCGGGGAGTGGGAGCAGTTCTTC
CASSAGAGTSGEWEQFF
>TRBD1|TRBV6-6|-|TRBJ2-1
TGTGCCAGCAAGGGACAGGGGGCAAGCTCCTACAATGAGCAGTTCTTC
CASKGQGASSYNEQFF
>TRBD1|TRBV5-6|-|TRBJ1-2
TGTGCCAGCAGCGGAGGACAGGGGGGCTATGGCTACACCTTC
CASSGGQGGYGYTF
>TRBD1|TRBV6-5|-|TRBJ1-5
TGTGCCAGCAGTCCCCTTGGACAGGGCTTACCACAGCATTTT
CASSPLGQGLPQHF
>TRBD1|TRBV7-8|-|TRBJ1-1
TGTGCCAGGACGAACAGGGGGGCTGAAGCTTTCTTT
CARTNRGAEAFF
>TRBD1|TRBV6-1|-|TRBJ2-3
TGTGCCATGGGACAGCACCGCACAGATACGCAGTATTTT
CAMGQHRTDTQYF
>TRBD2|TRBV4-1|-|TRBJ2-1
TGCGCCAGCAGCCGGGGACTAGCGGGGGTTTCTTCCTACAATGAGCAGTTCTTC
CASSRGLAGVSSYNEQFF
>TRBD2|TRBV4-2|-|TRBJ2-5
TGTGCCAGCAGCCAAGGGACTAGCGGGGGACGATCGTACCAAGAGACCCAGTACTTC
CASSQGTSGGRSYQETQYF
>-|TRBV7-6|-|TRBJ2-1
TGTGCCAGCAGCTCCTTCGGGATGCCAAACGATGAGCAGTTCTTC
CASSSFGMPNDEQFF
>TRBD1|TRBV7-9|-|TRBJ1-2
TGTGCCAGCAGCCCCGGGACAGTCTATGGCTACACCTTC
CASSPGTVYGYTF
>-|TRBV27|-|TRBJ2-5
TGTGCCAGCACGCACCGACAGGGCGGGAAACAGACCCAGTACTTC
CASTHRQGGKQTQYF